This T cell receptor (beta chain) was obtained from a study of response to subunit inactivated influenza vaccine. The CDR3 has 15 residues. The V gene end was trimmed by 0 bases and the J gene end by 3 bases; junction bases not matched to a gene: 6. Germline V lookup: CDR1 DFQATT, CDR2 SNEGSKA (reference sequence). MiXCR, run by TCRdb on the RT-PCR reads, gives a single entry per CDR3 protein. The sample carries roughly 570,000 distinct CDR3 sequences, 10% to 15% recorded once. The specimen was PBMCs from blood, collected about 40 days after vaccination. The clonotype comes from a man between 50 and 59 years old who received an inactivated influenza vaccine. The rearrangement joins TRBV20-1 to TRBJ1-1; 8 positions match TRBD1. DNA of the CDR3: TGCAGTGCTAGAGACCACAGGGGGGAGGACACTGAAGCTTTCTTT. Amino acids: CSARDHRGEDTEAFF.